The rows below give T cell receptor beta chains drawn from one sample of a study of blood T cells in healthy people across ages. TCRdb called the 5' RACE reads again in MiXCR, with one record for every CDR3 protein. The sample consists of about 780,000 distinct CDR3 sequences, roughly 46% of them appearing once. Sequencing was done on a sample of blood. The receptors were sampled from a man older than 75 in good health. Each CDR3 is given with its conserved first and last residue. A D gene is named only where the DNA matches it firmly. Size values are once, few and many counts, or a class for expanded clones, and some rows have none.

NA	TRBV9	NA	TRBJ1-6	CASSPGTASPLHF	TGTGCCAGCAGCCCCGGGACTGCTTCACCCCTCCACTTT
NA	TRBV6-1	few	TRBJ1-6	CASRDDSGSYNSPLHF	TGTGCCAGCCGAGATGATTCGGGTTCCTATAATTCACCCCTCCACTTT
NA	TRBV20-1	NA	TRBJ2-7	CSARDPQFRRGGGEQYF	TGCAGTGCTAGAGATCCCCAGTTTCGGAGGGGAGGGGGGGAGCAGTACTTC
NA	TRBV18	NA	TRBJ2-3	CASSPAPRKDTQYF	TGTGCCAGCTCACCGGCCCCCAGGAAAGATACGCAGTATTTT
TRBD2	TRBV20-1	NA	TRBJ2-3	CSARGRGSGRGYTDTQYF	TGCAGTGCTAGAGGCCGGGGTAGCGGGAGAGGGTACACAGATACGCAGTATTTT
TRBD2	TRBV2	NA	TRBJ2-3	CASSDALAGVDTQYF	TGTGCCAGCAGTGATGCACTAGCGGGAGTTGATACGCAGTATTTT
NA	TRBV30	few	TRBJ2-3	CAWSVGTGHSTDTQYF	TGTGCCTGGAGTGTAGGAACAGGGCATAGCACAGATACGCAGTATTTT
TRBD1	TRBV15	NA	TRBJ2-7	CATRETGVNEQYF	TGTGCCACCAGAGAAACAGGGGTGAACGAGCAGTACTTC
TRBD2	TRBV28	many	TRBJ2-6	CASSGLAAGANVLTF	TGTGCCAGCAGTGGACTAGCGGCTGGGGCCAACGTCCTGACTTTC
NA	TRBV29-1	many	TRBJ1-1	CSVDPQGENTEAFF	TGCAGCGTAGACCCGCAGGGCGAGAACACTGAAGCTTTCTTT
NA	TRBV12-3/TRBV12-4	NA	TRBJ2-5	CASTPTGRELETQYF	TGTGCCAGCACCCCAACGGGGCGGGAATTAGAGACCCAGTACTTC
NA	TRBV20-1	NA	TRBJ2-3	CSARDTDTQYF	TGCAGTGCTAGAGATACAGATACGCAGTATTTT
TRBD2	TRBV5-1	NA	TRBJ2-7	CASSHGTRKNEQYF	TGCGCCAGCAGCCACGGGACTAGAAAAAACGAGCAGTACTTC
TRBD1	TRBV4-1	NA	TRBJ1-5	CASSQGQGGSQPQHF	TGCGCCAGCAGCCAGGGACAGGGAGGTAGTCAGCCCCAGCATTTT
NA	TRBV12-3/TRBV12-4	NA	TRBJ2-5	CASSFAAETQYF	TGTGCCAGCAGTTTTGCGGCGGAGACCCAGTACTTC
NA	TRBV15	NA	TRBJ1-2	CATSRDLGVVGYTF	TGTGCCACCAGCAGAGATTTGGGGGTAGTTGGCTACACCTTC
TRBD1	TRBV7-2	NA	TRBJ1-4	CASSLRGQGSANEELFF	TGTGCCAGCAGCCTTCGAGGACAGGGGTCGGCTAACGAAGAACTGTTTTTT
TRBD1	TRBV19	NA	TRBJ1-5	CASSTGTGRDQPQHF	TGTGCCAGTAGTACTGGGACAGGGAGGGATCAGCCCCAGCATTTT
NA	TRBV9	few	TRBJ1-1	CASSVEDRRNTEAFF	TGTGCCAGCAGCGTAGAAGACAGGCGGAACACTGAAGCTTTCTTT
NA	TRBV12-3/TRBV12-4	NA	TRBJ2-7	CASSLSTGPSSYNEQYF	TGTGCCAGCAGTTTGTCCACAGGGCCCAGCTCCTACAATGAGCAGTACTTC
NA	TRBV7-3	NA	TRBJ2-5	CASSRGPGAQETQYF	TGTGCCAGCAGTCGCGGACCGGGAGCCCAGGAGACCCAGTACTTC
NA	TRBV9	NA	TRBJ2-3	CASSVDPSGLVTDTQYF	TGTGCCAGCAGCGTAGATCCAAGTGGGCTAGTAACAGATACGCAGTATTTT
TRBD1	TRBV7-2	NA	TRBJ2-3	CASSSFRDREPDTQYF	TGTGCCAGCAGCTCATTCCGGGACAGGGAGCCAGATACGCAGTATTTT
NA	TRBV29-1	NA	TRBJ2-5	CSAQSQASAQYF	TGCAGCGCACAAAGTCAGGCTTCGGCCCAGTACTTC
NA	TRBV27	NA	TRBJ2-5	CASSLQGRYQETRYF	TGTGCCAGCAGTTTACAGGGACGGTACCAAGAGACCCGGTACTTC
TRBD2	TRBV7-2	many	TRBJ2-5	CASSLTSGSGETQYF	TGTGCCAGCAGCTTAACTAGCGGGAGTGGGGAGACCCAGTACTTC
TRBD2	TRBV5-1	NA	TRBJ2-1	CASSFLLAEIYNEQFF	TGCGCCAGCAGCTTCCTCCTAGCGGAGATCTACAATGAGCAGTTCTTC
NA	TRBV5-1	NA	TRBJ2-2	CASSGDGTNPGELFF	TGCGCCAGCAGCGGAGACGGGACAAACCCCGGGGAGCTGTTTTTT
TRBD2	TRBV3-1	once	TRBJ2-5	CASSRIAGGNQETQYF	TGTGCCAGCAGCCGAATAGCGGGGGGAAACCAAGAGACCCAGTACTTC